Listed below are T cell receptor beta chains from one sample, sequenced in a study of shared clonotypes between healthy human individuals. Assay used: immunoSEQ multiplex PCR; TCRdb lists only in-frame clones, some missing. The table includes roughly 1 million clones, around 76% detected once. Sample: memory CD4+ T cells sorted from blood. These receptors were obtained from a man between 18 and 29 years old in good health. Both conserved end residues are part of each CDR3. Each record gives: J gene, clone size, D gene, V gene, CDR3 DNA, CDR3 protein. D genes are given only for firm matches. Some rows have no size entry. The others give once, few or many, or a class for an expanded clone.

>TRBJ2-7|.|.|TRBV5-4
TGTGCCAGCAGCTTGGACCGACTAGTAGACGAGCAGTACTTC
CASSLDRLVDEQYF
>TRBJ2-7|.|TRBD2|TRBV19
TGTGCCAGCTGCAGGACTAGCGGGACGTACGAGCAGTACTTC
CASCRTSGTYEQYF
>TRBJ1-1|.|.|TRBV18
TGTGCCAGCTCACCACAGGCAGGCATGAACACTGAAGCTTTCTTT
CASSPQAGMNTEAFF
>TRBJ2-5|.|.|TRBV29-1
TGCAGCGGAATCCCCGGGACGTTCCAAGAGACCCAGTACTTC
CSGIPGTFQETQYF
>TRBJ2-7|.|.|TRBV5-6
TGTGCCAGCAGCTTGGGGATTTCCTACGAGCAGTACTTC
CASSLGISYEQYF
>TRBJ2-7|.|TRBD1|TRBV7-9
TGTGCCAGCAACCCGGGACAGTCAACTTACGAGCAGTACTTC
CASNPGQSTYEQYF
>TRBJ2-1|.|TRBD2|TRBV7-2
TGTGCCAGCAGCTACAGGTCCCCGTCCGGGACTAGCGGGAGCAATGAGCAGTTCTTC
CASSYRSPSGTSGSNEQFF
>TRBJ1-2|many|.|TRBV4-3
TGCGCCAGCAGCCAGAGGGAAGGGCAACGCTATGGCTACACCTTC
CASSQREGQRYGYTF
>TRBJ2-7|.|TRBD1|TRBV5-1
TGCGCCAGCAGGCGGGGACAGGAAGTCTCCTACGAGCAGTACTTC
CASRRGQEVSYEQYF
>TRBJ2-7|.|.|TRBV2
TGTGCCAGCAGTGATCAATTGGAGCAGTACTTC
CASSDQLEQYF
>TRBJ2-1|.|TRBD2|TRBV29-1
TGCAGCGTCGAGTCTAGCGGGAGGCCGGAGGAGCAGTTCTTC
CSVESSGRPEEQFF
>TRBJ1-3|.|.|TRBV7-9
TGTGCCAGCAGCCAAGAAGGGACATTAAGCTCTGGAAACACCATATATTTT
CASSQEGTLSSGNTIYF
>TRBJ1-6|.|TRBD1|TRBV2
TGTGCCAGCAGTGAAAGACAGGGTGGCAATTCACCCCTCCACTTT
CASSERQGGNSPLHF
>TRBJ2-5|.|TRBD1|TRBV6-6
TGTGCCAGCAGGAGACTTTACAGGGGCGAGACCCAGTACTTC
CASRRLYRGETQYF
>TRBJ1-1|.|.|TRBV2
TGTGCCAGCAGTGAAGCCCCAAGGAACACGGGAAGATCTGAAGCTTTCTTT
CASSEAPRNTGRSEAFF
>TRBJ2-7|.|.|TRBV2
TGTGCCAGCAGGGAGGGTTCTAGGAGGCAGTACTTC
CASREGSRRQYF
>TRBJ1-2|.|.|TRBV29-1
TGCAGCGTTGGGGCGGCAGGTTGGTATGGCTACACCTTC
CSVGAAGWYGYTF
>TRBJ1-2|.|TRBD1|TRBV7-2
TGTGCCAGCAGCCTCGGGACAGGGGGCGCGGTAGGCTACACCTTC
CASSLGTGGAVGYTF
>TRBJ2-7|.|.|TRBV6-1
TGTGCCAGCAACCAAGGGGAGGGGGCCTACGAGCAGTACTTC
CASNQGEGAYEQYF
>TRBJ2-7|.|.|TRBV30
TGTGCCTGGAATCTACAGGGCTACGAGCAGTACTTC
CAWNLQGYEQYF
>TRBJ1-6|.|TRBD1|TRBV11-2
TGTGCCAGCAGCTTTTCGGGACAGTATAATTCACCCCTCCACTTT
CASSFSGQYNSPLHF
>TRBJ1-5|.|TRBD1|TRBV4-1
TGCGCCAGCAGCCAAAATCCGGGACAGGGGTATCAGCCCCAGCATTTT
CASSQNPGQGYQPQHF
>TRBJ2-5|.|.|TRBV30
TGTGCCTGGAGTATCTTTGGGGGGGCCAAAGAGACCCAGTACTTC
CAWSIFGGAKETQYF
>TRBJ2-5|.|TRBD2|TRBV4-1
TGCGCCAGCAGCCCGGGACTAGCGGGAGGAACAGAGACCCAGTACTTC
CASSPGLAGGTETQYF
>TRBJ2-2|.|TRBD2|TRBV5-1
TGCGCCAGCAGCCCGGGACTAGCGGTCGGGGAGCTGTTTTTT
CASSPGLAVGELFF
>TRBJ2-3|.|.|TRBV18
TGTGCCAGCTCACCACCTTCGCAGGGGAGTACAGATACGCAGTATTTT
CASSPPSQGSTDTQYF
>TRBJ1-6|.|TRBD1|TRBV19
TGTGCCAGTAGTAATCCTCCGGGACAGGGTTTATCACCCCTCCACTTT
CASSNPPGQGLSPLHF
>TRBJ2-7|.|TRBD1|TRBV6-6
TGTGCCAGCAGTACTTCCGGGACAGGGGGATCCTACGAGCAGTACTTC
CASSTSGTGGSYEQYF
>TRBJ2-7|.|.|TRBV4-3
TGCGCCAGCAGCCTACAGGGCTCCAACGAGCAGTACTTC
CASSLQGSNEQYF
>TRBJ2-7|.|TRBD2|TRBV4-1
TGCGCCAGCAGCCATGGGACTAGCGGTAGCTCCTACGAGCAGTACTTC
CASSHGTSGSSYEQYF
>TRBJ2-5|.|TRBD1|TRBV4-3
TGCGCCAGCAGCCAGGACAGGCGGGCCCAGTACTTC
CASSQDRRAQYF
>TRBJ2-6|.|TRBD1|TRBV9
TGTGCCAGCAGCGCCGACAGGGGCCGCTCTGGGGCCAACGTCCTGACTTTC
CASSADRGRSGANVLTF
>TRBJ2-6|once|TRBD1|TRBV10-3
TGTGCCATCACAGGACAGGGGAAATCTGGGGCCAACGTCCTGACTTTC
CAITGQGKSGANVLTF
>TRBJ2-2|.|TRBD1|TRBV29-1
TGCAGCGGTAGAGACAGGGCCAGCACCGGGGAGCTGTTTTTT
CSGRDRASTGELFF
>TRBJ2-7|once|.|TRBV18
TGTGCCAGCTCACCACCATCTACTTCGGAGCAGTACTTC
CASSPPSTSEQYF
>TRBJ1-2|.|.|TRBV11-2
TGTGCCAGCAGCTTAGCAGGTGGGCTCGGCTACACCTTC
CASSLAGGLGYTF
>TRBJ1-5|.|.|TRBV4-1
TGCGCCAGCAGCCAAGGCGAGGTCCAGCCCCAGCATTTT
CASSQGEVQPQHF
>TRBJ1-1|.|.|TRBV28
TGTGCCAGCAGTCTGCAGGGCACTGAAGCTTTCTTT
CASSLQGTEAFF
>TRBJ1-5|.|.|TRBV4-1
TGCGCCAGCAGCCAAGGATCGGGGGCGATAGGACAGCCCCAGCATTTT
CASSQGSGAIGQPQHF
>TRBJ2-1|.|TRBD2|TRBV9
TGTGCCAGCAGCGTAGCCCTATCGGGCGGGAGAACCCACAATGAGCAGTTCTTC
CASSVALSGGRTHNEQFF
>TRBJ2-2|.|.|TRBV9
TGTGCCAGCAGCGTAGCTGGGCGTAGGGACCCCGGGGAGCTGTTTTTT
CASSVAGRRDPGELFF
>TRBJ1-6|many|.|TRBV6-1
TGTGCCAGCAGTGACGGTTCACCCCTCCACTTT
CASSDGSPLHF
>TRBJ2-1|.|TRBD1|TRBV7-3
TGTGCCAGCAGTCCCGACAGGGGCTCCTACAATGAGCAGTTCTTC
CASSPDRGSYNEQFF
>TRBJ2-3|once|.|TRBV30
TGTGCCTGGAGCTTGCTTGGAACCTGGGGCACAGATACGCAGTATTTT
CAWSLLGTWGTDTQYF
>TRBJ2-7|.|.|TRBV18
TGTGCCAGCTCACCACGAGGGGGCGGGGACGAGCAGTACTTC
CASSPRGGGDEQYF
>TRBJ2-7|.|TRBD2|TRBV10-2
TGCGCCAGCAGTCCCCAAGCGGGAGTTTTCGAGCAGTACTTC
CASSPQAGVFEQYF
>TRBJ2-3|.|.|TRBV7-2
TGTGCCAGCAGCTTAGGAAGCGGGCGGCGGGCAGATACGCAGTATTTT
CASSLGSGRRADTQYF
>TRBJ1-4|few|.|TRBV4-3
TGCGCCAGCAGCCAAGAGCAGGCTATTAATGAAAAACTGTTTTTT
CASSQEQAINEKLFF
>TRBJ1-2|.|.|TRBV5-5
TGTGCCAGCAGCTTACAGGGCTATGGCTACACCTTC
CASSLQGYGYTF
>TRBJ2-1|.|TRBD2|TRBV10-3
TGTGCCATCAGTGATGTAATAGCGGGAGGCAATGAGCAGTTCTTC
CAISDVIAGGNEQFF
>TRBJ2-6|.|.|TRBV7-9
TGTGCCAGCAGCGTATCGACTGGGGGTGTACGTGGGGCCAACGTCCTGACTTTC
CASSVSTGGVRGANVLTF
>TRBJ1-1|.|TRBD1|TRBV5-3
TGTGCCAGAAGGGACGACAGGGGTCGCGGCACTGAAGCTTTCTTT
CARRDDRGRGTEAFF